One and the same sample provided the 16 T cell receptor beta chains below, sequenced in a study of T cells in Graves' hyperthyroidism and ophthalmopathy. TCR beta CDR3 regions were amplified from RNA. The HTBI primer set was used in a first-round RT-PCR of the TCR CDR3. TCRdb recomputed calls from the multiplex PCR reads with MiXCR, one row per CDR3 protein. The table shows 490,000 or so distinct CDR3 sequences, with less than 25% occurring only once. The sequenced sample was blood. The receptors come from a woman in her seventies with Graves' ophthalmopathy.

The rearrangement uses TRBV20-1 and TRBJ2-3; 12 bases line up with TRBD2. Germline V gene data show CDR1 as DFQATT and CDR2 as SNEGSKA (reference sequence). The CDR3 is 17 residues long. Germline trimming cut 4 bases from V and 4 bases from J; bases unmatched to any gene: 12. The CDR3 region has the DNA TGCAGTGCTACAGAACAGAGACTAGCGGGAGCCGCAGATACGCAGTATTTT. Residues: CSATEQRLAGAADTQYF.

This clonotype turned up a few times. The chain has TRBV3-1 and TRBJ2-2; TRBD1 matches at 8 bases. The junction had 4 bases not matched to a gene; V was cut back by 4 bases and J by 0 bases. This CDR3 has 16 amino acids. The germline gives CDR1 LGHDT, CDR2 YNNKEL (reference sequence). The CDR3 loop reads CASSRRTGSNTGELFF. The CDR3 DNA sequence: TGTGCCAGCAGCCGGAGGACAGGGTCGAACACCGGGGAGCTGTTTTTT.

This clonotype showed up just a few times. The chain couples TRBV10-3 to TRBJ1-3, with 9 nucleotides matching TRBD1. V shed 9 bases and J 7 bases; nucleotides not matched to a gene: 7. The CDR3 has 13 residues. Germline V gene data show CDR1 as ENHRY and CDR2 as SYGVKD. The CDR3 coding sequence is TGTGCCATTTCGCGGGACAGGGTGAACACCATATATTTT. Encoded protein: CAISRDRVNTIYF.

V usage is TRBV24-1 and J usage is TRBJ2-1; TRBD2 is a possible D gene (6 bases). CDR1 is KGHDR and CDR2 is SFDVKD in the germline V gene. Trimming left V 3 bases short and J 7 bases short, with 15 bases between. This CDR3 has 15 amino acids. As DNA, the CDR3 is TGTGCCACCAGTGATCCAACCGGGAGTATAAATGAGCAGTTCTTC. As protein: CATSDPTGSINEQFF.

This clonotype came up many times. The rearrangement joins TRBV7-9 to TRBJ2-5; D gene ambiguous. Germline V gene data show CDR1 as SEHNR and CDR2 as FQNEAQ (reference sequence). Trimming stripped 1 base from V and 5 bases from J, with 5 bases between. This CDR3 has 12 residues. CDR3 loop: CASSLGPETQYF. In nucleotides, the CDR3 is TGTGCCAGCAGCTTAGGTCCGGAGACCCAGTACTTC.

J is TRBJ2-1 and V is TRBV20-1, with D unclear. The germline CDR1 and CDR2 sequences are DFQATT and SNEGSKA (reference sequence). The CDR3 is 14 residues long. Trimming left V 6 bases short and J 5 bases short, with 17 bases between. The CDR3 DNA follows: TGCAGTGCCCCTTCCCCGGGCTTTCACAATGAGCAGTTCTTC. Translating gives CSAPSPGFHNEQFF.

Concerning this clonotype: At one boundary the junction diverges from the germline segment, which might be a read error. The gene calls are TRBV4-2 and TRBJ1-5; D is ambiguous. CDR1 and CDR2 (germline): LGHNA, YNFKEQ. This CDR3 region has 16 residues. The DNA for the CDR3 is TGTGCCAGCAGCCAAGATACGGGCCAGTTCAATCAGCCCCAGGATTTT. This codes for CASSQDTGQFNQPQDF.

This clonotype showed up just a few times. This chain connects TRBV6-5 to TRBJ1-3, with unresolved D. Trimming cost V 0 bases and J 3 bases, with 12 bases left between them. The CDR3 length is 16 residues. Per the germline V gene, CDR1 is MNHEY and CDR2 is SVGAGI. The CDR3 DNA sequence: TGTGCCAGCAGTTACTCGAGTAGGGCAGGTGGAAACACCATATATTTT. It specifies CASSYSSRAGGNTIYF.

This clonotype was seen repeatedly, ten times or more. V usage is TRBV6-5 and J usage is TRBJ1-6; D gene unclear. This CDR3 is built from 17 residues. The germline V and J ends were trimmed by 0 bases and 8 bases, with 17 bases remaining between them. Germline V gene sequence: CDR1 MNHEY, CDR2 SVGAGI. The DNA of the CDR3 is TGTGCCAGCAGTTACTCGAGAGACAAATATAATCATTCACCCCTCCACTTT. It yields the protein CASSYSRDKYNHSPLHF.

This chain links TRBV3-1 with TRBJ2-7; the match to TRBD2 covers 8 bases. The CDR3 consists of 14 residues. Trimming cost V 7 bases and J 6 bases; bases outside gene matches: 11. Germline V CDR1 and CDR2: LGHDT, YNNKEL (reference sequence). In DNA form, the CDR3 reads TGTGCCAGCATGGTGAGCGGGAGCGGGGGCGAGCAGTACTTC. Residues: CASMVSGSGGEQYF.

This clonotype was recorded at least ten times. The V call is TRBV7-9, the J call TRBJ2-3, with 11 bases fitting TRBD2. This CDR3 has 15 residues. The junction had 3 bases not matched to a gene; V was cut back by 4 bases and J by 3 bases. Per germline, CDR1 SEHNR and CDR2 FQNEAQ (reference sequence). CDR3 nucleotide sequence: TGTGCCAGCAGCTACCTAGCGGGAGGAACAGATACGCAGTATTTT. Its translation: CASSYLAGGTDTQYF.

This chain links TRBV5-1 with TRBJ2-5, with 9 nucleotides matching TRBD2. From germline, CDR1 is SGHRS and CDR2 YFSETQ. The CDR3 is 16 residues long. V lost 2 bases, J lost 4 bases, and 9 bases stayed unmatched. The CDR3 sequence: CASSLQAGGGSETQYF. CDR3 coding DNA: TGCGCCAGCAGCTTACAAGCGGGAGGAGGGTCAGAGACCCAGTACTTC.

This chain connects TRBV29-1 to TRBJ1-2; TRBD1 matches 7 bases. The germline V gene has CDR1 SQVTM and CDR2 ANQGSEA. CDR3 length: 13 amino acids. The junction had 2 bases not matched to a gene; V was cut back by 4 bases and J by 0 bases. CDR3 bases: TGCAGCGTTGGACAGGGAGCTAACTATGGCTACACCTTC. This encodes CSVGQGANYGYTF.

The V gene is TRBV24-1, the J gene TRBJ1-6; D is ambiguous. This CDR3 comprises 12 residues. Germline CDR1 KGHDR, CDR2 SFDVKD. The V gene lost 2 bases and the J gene lost 7 bases, with 2 bases spanning the gap. The CDR3 DNA reads as TGTGCCACCAGTGATTGGAATTCACCCCTCCACTTT. Translated, it gives CATSDWNSPLHF.

This clonotype turned up a few times. The genes are TRBV20-1 and TRBJ2-1; possibly TRBD2 for D (5 bases). CDR3 length: 13 residues. The V and J ends lost 2 bases and 9 bases respectively, with 14 bases between them. Germline loops: CDR1 DFQATT, CDR2 SNEGSKA (reference sequence). CDR3 DNA sequence: TGCAGTGCTAGACTAGCTGCCTGGGGTGAGCAGTTCTTC. Protein product: CSARLAAWGEQFF.

This chain uses TRBV10-3 with TRBJ1-5; D might be TRBD1 (5 bases). The ends were cut back, 4 bases at V and 7 bases at J, with 14 bases in the middle. Germline values: CDR1 ENHRY, CDR2 SYGVKD. The CDR3 loop spans 14 amino acids. CDR3 residues: CAISGRDSSQPQHF. CDR3 DNA: TGTGCCATCAGTGGAAGAGACAGCTCCCAGCCCCAGCATTTT.